This record looks at one T cell receptor beta chain sequence and its context. The entry originates in a study of cytomegalovirus exposure and HLA in healthy donors. Assay used: immunoSEQ multiplex PCR; TCRdb lists only in-frame clones, some missing. The sample carries around 150,000 clones, around four fifths recorded once. V dropped 0 bases and J dropped 8; count of bases not matched to a gene: 6. In germline, CDR1 is SGHTA, CDR2 FQGNSA. The CDR3 runs to 17 residues. Sequencing input: PBMCs. This receptor was identified in a man aged 25 to 45 in good health and CMV-seropositive. The chain combines TRBV7-2 with TRBJ2-1; 14 bases map to TRBD2. CDR3 bases: TGTGCCAGCAGCTTAGCGCTGACTAGCGGGGGGGCGCATGAGCAGTTCTTC. Translation: CASSLALTSGGAHEQFF. Together with reference TRBV7-2 and TRBJ2-1, the CDR3 gives the full variable domain: GAGVSQSPSNKVTEKGKDVELRCDPISGHTALYWYRQSLGQGLEFLIYFQGNSAPDKSGLPSDRFSAERTGGSVSTLTIQRTQQEDSAVYLCASSLALTSGGAHEQFFGPGTRLTVL.